This T cell receptor beta chain was recovered during a study of blood T cell repertoires in COVID-19 (TCRdb year 2020). The study in broad terms: Samples covering the acute and convalescent phases of COVID-19 were provided by collaborators in the United States, Italy and Spain. The prospective study material was composed of cDNA or gDNA derived from T cells, B-cell-depleted T cells, or PBMCs. Subjects who had been exposed to COVID-19, were actively infected with it, or had recovered from it provided the deeply sampled blood TCRbeta repertoires that made up the dataset. The repertoires were released in a freely available public database meant as a resource for research on the immune response to SARS-CoV-2. The samples were drawn from two sources: the first 160 participants of the ongoing ImmuneRACE study, and over 1,000 subjects contributed by 6 global collaborators. Sample metadata almost always included a de-identified subject ID, COVID-19 status, age in years and sex. Where available, HLA class I and class II types were obtained from metadata supplied by the sample provider rather than from assay-based typing. Findings and caveats that apply to the study as a whole: The amount of clinical and demographic metadata varied by source and participant and was provided uncurated.

Trimming takes 0 bases from V and 7 bases from J, and the germline ends sit 21 bases apart. CDR1 and CDR2 were assigned from the germline V gene as MGHRA and YSYEKL. Measured from the cysteine to the phenylalanine, the CDR3 is 17 residues long. Solely the CDR3 DNA is kept, with 51 bases framed from the first base. With regard to this clone: Which antigen it targets is not known. Per-base quality was not reported, and no clone a single base away is much larger than it.

Participants in the prospective study were aged about 18 to 95 years, lived in more than 20 United States geographic areas, and enrolled through a virtual design. In the prospective study, cohorts were assigned on the basis of participant-reported clinical history obtained from a screening survey and a study questionnaire. For ImmuneRACE Cohort 3, a participant was defined as recovered based on two consecutive negative NP/OP PCR tests, clearance by a healthcare professional, or resolution of symptoms. In the prospective study, mobile phlebotomists collected whole blood, serum and a nasopharyngeal or oropharyngeal swab from each participant. Additional blood draws and questionnaires over a roughly two-month period could optionally be provided by prospective study participants. Before DNA extraction, blood samples from the prospective study were shipped at room temperature or frozen. TCRbeta CDR3 regions were amplified from genomic DNA using the immunoSEQ Assay, a bias-controlled multiplex PCR. From the authors' description of their analysis: The number of nucleated cells in each sample was estimated from the amplification of reference gene primers within the assay. To quantify the absolute abundance of each unique TCRbeta CDR3 rearrangement, sequence reads were collapsed and filtered. For each sample, productive Simpson clonality was calculated as the square root of Simpson's diversity index over productive rearrangements. This is the immuneACCESS table as TCRdb keeps it, with only in-frame sequences that have V and J called. A part of the clones is gone; compared with another copy, unresolved V genes explain less than half, and the rest is unexplained. The DNA gave D and trimming, while V, J and clone size come from that table. The sample profile shows around 260,000 clones; 80% to 90% of them were found once. Roughly 4% of the sample is held by the ten biggest clonotypes.

The chain is assembled from TRBV4-1 and TRBJ1-2; no D gene call is confident. Sequenced input: PBMCs or T cells enriched from blood (not recorded which). The receptor's source is a woman aged 25 to 39 who had recovered from COVID-19. The CDR3 corresponds to CASSQESSPGSPTGYTF. The nucleotides are TGCGCCAGCAGCCAAGAGAGCTCCCCGGGATCACCGACTGGCTACACCTTC.